A single sample gave rise to the 24 T cell receptor beta chains below, sequenced in a study of shared clonotypes between healthy human individuals. Sequenced by immunoSEQ multiplex PCR; TCRdb stores in-frame clones only, minus some. This table has a few hundred thousand clones, around 79% appearing once. The sequencing sample was made of PBMCs. The receptors derive from a woman between 40 and 55 years old in good health. Some clones in this sample may be carry-over from other donors' samples.

The rearrangement uses TRBV7-3 and TRBJ2-1; 11 nucleotides agree with TRBD1. This CDR3 has 17 amino acids. The V segment lost 5 bases and the J segment 8 bases; nucleotides outside the gene matches: 14. Germline lookup yields CDR1 SGHTA and CDR2 FQGTGA. For the CDR3, the DNA is TGTGCCAGCAGCCGAGGGCCCGGGGACAGGGGGTTTTATGAGCAGTTCTTC. This gives the protein CASSRGPGDRGFYEQFF.

This chain uses TRBV18 with TRBJ1-2; D unclear. V lost 6 bases and J lost 6, with 20 bases in between. The germline CDR1 and CDR2 sequences are KGHSH and LQKENI. The CDR3 runs 15 residues. CDR3 protein: CASSPETGRLDGYTF. In DNA, the CDR3 is TGTGCCAGCTCGCCAGAGACGGGCCGGTTGGATGGCTACACCTTC.

The chain employs TRBV30 and TRBJ2-5, with TRBD2 matching over 9 bases. Germline-derived CDR1 and CDR2 are GTSNPN and SVGIG (reference sequence). CDR3 length equals 16 residues. V shed 7 bases and J 5 bases; nucleotides not matched to a gene: 17. Here the CDR3 DNA reads TGTGCCTTCTCGGGTGGCGGGAGGGCCGATTGGGAGACCCAGTACTTC. This sequence encodes CAFSGGGRADWETQYF.

The chain recombines TRBV5-1 with TRBJ1-1; tentatively, D is TRBD1 (5 bases). This CDR3 contains 15 residues. CDR1 is SGHRS, CDR2 YFSETQ, per germline. V dropped 5 bases and J dropped 3 bases, with 17 bases sitting between them. CDR3 bases: TGCGCCAGCAGTAGGGCAGGGCGATGGGACACTGAAGCTTTCTTT. Its translation is CASSRAGRWDTEAFF.

The count of this clone is one. A junction end diverges from the germline sequence, so it may reflect a read error. This chain joins TRBV30 and TRBJ1-4; 9 bases agree with TRBD1. The germline gives CDR1 GTSNPN, CDR2 SVGIG (reference sequence). The CDR3 spans 13 residues. This chain's CDR3 is CAWSGQGNEKLLF. CDR3 coding DNA: TGTGCCTGGAGCGGACAGGGGAATGAAAAACTGCTTTTT.

This sequence joins TRBV5-1 and TRBJ2-1; D not certain. Trimming removed 0 bases at V and 7 bases at J, with 5 bases between. This CDR3 is built from 12 residues. Germline V gene sequence: CDR1 SGHRS, CDR2 YFSETQ. CDR3 loop: CASSLGMNEQFF. Written as DNA, the CDR3 is TGCGCCAGCAGCTTGGGTATGAATGAGCAGTTCTTC. Using reference TRBV5-1 and TRBJ2-1 for the parts outside the CDR3, the full variable domain is KAGVTQTPRYLIKTRGQQVTLSCSPISGHRSVSWYQQTPGQGLQFLFEYFSETQRNKGNFPGRFSGRQFSNSRSEMNVSTLELGDSALYLCASSLGMNEQFFGPGTRLTVL.

The gene calls are TRBV19 and TRBJ1-5; tentatively, D is TRBD1 (6 bases). This CDR3 has 14 residues. The germline gives CDR1 LNHDA, CDR2 SQIVND (reference sequence). Trimming removed 3 bases at V and 2 bases at J, with 8 bases between. The DNA of the CDR3 is TGTGCCAGTAGTATGACAGGTGGCAATCAGCCCCAGCATTTT. Protein product: CASSMTGGNQPQHF.

The V and J genes are TRBV2 and TRBJ1-2, with D unclear. Germline-derived CDR1 and CDR2 are SNHLY and FYNNEI. The CDR3 totals 15 residues. V was cut by 2 bases and J by 1 base, with 11 bases left in between. The DNA of the CDR3 is TGTGCCAGCAGTGAACTACAGACGATTAACTATGGCTACACCTTC. Its protein product is CASSELQTINYGYTF.

The chain couples TRBV4-1 to TRBJ1-5, with a weak D call TRBD1 (5 bases). The CDR3 is 13 residues long. CDR1 and CDR2 from the germline V gene are MGHRA and YSYEKL. Trimming shortened V by 0 bases and J by 7 bases, and 7 bases separated the two germline ends. In DNA form, the CDR3 reads TGCGCCAGCAGCCAAGAGGGGCAGCAGCCCCAGCATTTT. This gives the protein CASSQEGQQPQHF.

The chain carries TRBV29-1 and TRBJ2-4, with a tentative D call TRBD2 (6 bases). This CDR3 has 15 amino acids. Trimming cost V 4 bases and J 0 bases, with 13 bases left between them. From germline, CDR1 is SQVTM and CDR2 ANQGSEA. CDR3 sequence (DNA): TGCAGCGTTGTGGGTGGAGGGGTAGCCAAAAACATTCAGTACTTC. Amino acids: CSVVGGGVAKNIQYF. The full variable domain, in which reference TRBV29-1 and TRBJ2-4 provide the parts outside the CDR3, is SAVISQKPSRDICQRGTSLTIQCQVDSQVTMMFWYRQQPGQSLTLIATANQGSEATYESGFVIDKFPISRPNLTFSTLTVSNMSPEDSSIYLCSVVGGGVAKNIQYFGAGTRLSVL.

This clone was recorded a few times. The V and J genes are TRBV9 and TRBJ1-3; no firm D call. Trimming stripped 6 bases from V and 0 bases from J, with 7 bases between. The CDR3 extends over 13 amino acids. CDR1 SGDLS and CDR2 YYNGEE come from the germline V gene. CDR3 bases: TGTGCCAGCACCGGGAACTCTGGAAACACCATATATTTT. Translated: CASTGNSGNTIYF.

The V and J genes are TRBV19 and TRBJ2-7; no definite D call. Per germline, CDR1 LNHDA and CDR2 SQIVND (reference sequence). The CDR3 loop spans 11 amino acids. Trimming pared 3 bases from V and 3 bases from J, leaving 3 bases between. CDR3 amino acids: CASSMNYEQYF. DNA for the CDR3: TGTGCCAGTAGTATGAACTACGAGCAGTACTTC.

The V gene is TRBV5-4, the J gene TRBJ2-1; D perhaps matches TRBD1 (5 bases). Between the trimmed V and J ends, which lost 4 bases and 8 bases, there was a span of 13 bases. The CDR3 spans 13 residues. CDR1 and CDR2 from the germline V gene are SGHNT and YYREEE (reference sequence). As DNA, the CDR3 is TGTGCCAGCAGCCAAACAGGCACCCATGAGCAGTTCTTC. Translating it yields CASSQTGTHEQFF.

A few counts support this clone. The CDR3 region has the DNA TGTGCCAGCAGCTCAGTACAGGGGGGCCCTGAATGGCAGTACTTC. The encoded protein is CASSSVQGGPEWQYF. The V and J genes are TRBV11-1 and TRBJ2-7; the match to TRBD1 covers 8 bases. This CDR3 comprises 15 residues. With V trimmed by 4 bases and J by 9 bases, 14 bases remained unmatched. In germline, CDR1 is SGHAT, CDR2 FQDESV (reference sequence).

The V gene is TRBV2, the J gene TRBJ1-5; TRBD1 matches 9 bases. Unmatched junction bases numbered 8, after V lost 6 bases and J lost 5 bases. The CDR3 consists of 15 residues. Germline V gene lookup returns CDR1 SNHLY and CDR2 FYNNEI. The CDR3 loop is CASSQDRGMDQPQHF. The CDR3 coding sequence is TGTGCCAGCAGCCAGGACAGGGGTATGGATCAGCCCCAGCATTTT.

The rearrangement joins TRBV30 to TRBJ2-2, with D hard to call. V was cut by 3 bases and J by 0 bases, with 14 bases left in between. Germline CDR1 is GTSNPN and CDR2 is SVGIG (reference sequence). This CDR3 has 16 amino acids. The CDR3 bases are TGTGCCTGGAGAGATGGGCGGAGTGCGAACACCGGGGAGCTGTTTTTT. Translation gives CAWRDGRSANTGELFF. The full variable domain, in which reference TRBV30 and TRBJ2-2 provide the parts outside the CDR3, is SQTIHQWPATLVQPVGSPLSLECTVEGTSNPNLYWYRQAAGRGLQLLFYSVGIGQISSEVPQNLSASRPQDRQFILSSKKLLLSDSGFYLCAWRDGRSANTGELFFGEGSRLTVL.

The V and J genes are TRBV10-3 and TRBJ2-2; 7 nucleotides line up with TRBD2. CDR3 length: 15 amino acids. CDR1 and CDR2 (germline): ENHRY, SYGVKD. After removal of 3 bases from V and 5 bases from J, the junction contained 6 bases not matched to a gene. CDR3 sequence (DNA): TGTGCCATCAGTGAAGTGGGAGGGTGGACCGGGGAGCTGTTTTTT. Amino acids: CAISEVGGWTGELFF.

V and J are TRBV5-1 and TRBJ2-7; D is tentatively TRBD1 or TRBD2 (5 bases each). V lost 7 bases, J lost 3 bases, and 11 bases lay in between. The germline V gene encodes CDR1 SGHRS and CDR2 YFSETQ. This CDR3 has 12 residues. In nucleotides, the CDR3 is TGCGCCAGCGGGGACCAGGGCTACGAGCAGTACTTC. Translated: CASGDQGYEQYF.

The J gene is TRBJ1-2, the V gene TRBV7-2; 8 nucleotides line up with TRBD1. The ends lost 4 bases at V and 4 bases at J; junction bases unmatched: 2. This CDR3 is built from 13 residues. The V gene's germline CDR1 is SGHTA and CDR2 FQGNSA. The CDR3 DNA reads as TGTGCCAGCAGCTCTGGACAGGGCTATGGCTACACCTTC. Its translation: CASSSGQGYGYTF.

The rearrangement uses TRBV27 and TRBJ2-5; 7 positions agree with TRBD1. Losses at the gene ends were 6 bases for V and 4 bases for J; bases not matched to a gene: 8. Germline V CDR1 and CDR2: MNHEY, SMNVEV (reference sequence). CDR3 length: 14 amino acids. As DNA, the CDR3 is TGTGCCAGCAGGGGTGGACAGGTAGGAGAGACCCAGTACTTC. Encoded protein: CASRGGQVGETQYF.

Remarks on this clone: In the same sample, other DNA sequences code for this CDR3. The chain combines TRBV6-5 with TRBJ1-1; no reliable D call. This CDR3 is 13 amino acids long. The germline V gene encodes CDR1 MNHEY and CDR2 SVGAGI. With 1 base removed from V and 5 bases from J, the gap between germline ends came to 8 bases. The CDR3 is CASSYLGGTEAFF. CDR3 coding DNA: TGTGCCAGCAGTTACTTGGGCGGGACTGAAGCTTTCTTT.

CDR3 DNA: TGTGCCAGCACCGATATGTGGGGTGAAGCTTTCTTT. It encodes CASTDMWGEAFF. V is TRBV28 and J is TRBJ1-1; D unresolved. V lost 7 bases and J lost 7, with 13 bases in between. The CDR3 is 12 amino acids. Germline V gives CDR1 MDHEN, CDR2 SYDVKM.

This sequence joins TRBV7-3 and TRBJ2-5, with D uncertain. This CDR3 spans 13 amino acids. Trimming shortened V by 5 bases and J by 3 bases, and 10 bases separated the two germline ends. Germline CDR1 reads SGHTA; CDR2 reads FQGTGA. The CDR3 coding sequence is TGTGCCAGCAGCACCGTAGGGAAAGAGACCCAGTACTTC. It specifies CASSTVGKETQYF. Full variable domain (outside the CDR3, taken from reference TRBV7-3 and TRBJ2-5): GAGVSQTPSNKVTEKGKYVELRCDPISGHTALYWYRQSLGQGPEFLIYFQGTGAADDSGLPNDRFFAVRPEGSVSTLKIQRTERGDSAVYLCASSTVGKETQYFGPGTRLLVL.

The J gene is TRBJ2-7, the V gene TRBV10-3; no firm D call. Trimming removed 0 bases at V and 2 bases at J, with 17 bases between. In germline, CDR1 is ENHRY, CDR2 SYGVKD. The CDR3 is 17 amino acids. The CDR3 loop reads CAISESIGSQVTYEQYF. The CDR3 bases are TGTGCCATCAGTGAGTCGATCGGCAGCCAAGTAACCTACGAGCAGTACTTC.